The 4 T cell receptor beta chains below come from one sample, sequenced in a study of blood T cell repertoires in COVID-19. The data were produced by immunoSEQ multiplex PCR, yet TCRdb's version contains in-frame clones alone and is incomplete. The top ten clones hold 5% of a sample with 140,000 to 150,000 clones, around 84% of them seen once. The sequenced sample consisted of peripheral blood. The receptor source for this set is a woman aged 50 to 65 with acute or convalescent COVID-19.

The V call is TRBV5-5, the J call TRBJ2-7; D possibly corresponds to TRBD2 (7 bases). Trimming left V 3 bases short and J 2 bases short, with 12 bases between. Germline CDR1 SGHKS, CDR2 YYEKEE (reference sequence). The CDR3 length is 14 residues. CDR3 coding DNA: TGTGCCAGCAGCTGGGGGGCGGGGGCCTACGAGCAGTACTTC. Its protein is CASSWGAGAYEQYF.

The chain couples TRBV7-3 to TRBJ2-5; D might be TRBD1 (6 bases). CDR3 size: 14 residues. From germline, CDR1 is SGHTA and CDR2 FQGTGA. V gave up 4 bases and J gave up 5 bases, with 14 bases separating them. CDR3 in DNA: TGTGCCAGCAGCTATGGTGGGGGCGGGGAGACCCAGTACTTC. Its translation: CASSYGGGGETQYF.

The chain has TRBV7-2 and TRBJ1-1, with 9 bases identical to TRBD1. V trimming: 3 bases; J trimming: 5 bases; junction bases outside the gene matches: 7. Germline CDR1 and CDR2: SGHTA and FQGNSA. The CDR3 loop spans 15 amino acids. The CDR3 DNA follows: TGTGCCAGCAGCTTCCCTGGACAGGGGAGGACTGAAGCTTTCTTT. Its translation: CASSFPGQGRTEAFF. Using reference TRBV7-2 and TRBJ1-1 for the parts outside the CDR3, the full variable domain is GAGVSQSPSNKVTEKGKDVELRCDPISGHTALYWYRQSLGQGLEFLIYFQGNSAPDKSGLPSDRFSAERTGGSVSTLTIQRTQQEDSAVYLCASSFPGQGRTEAFFGQGTRLTVV.

The chain uses TRBV25-1 and TRBJ2-3; D is possibly TRBD1 (6 bases). Per the germline V gene, CDR1 is MGHDK and CDR2 is SYGVNS. Trimming removed 0 bases from V and 3 bases from J, with 13 bases in between. The CDR3 totals 16 residues. CDR3 bases: TGTGCCAGCAGTGAATATCTTCAGGGGACAACAGATACGCAGTATTTT. This translates into CASSEYLQGTTDTQYF.